This record looks at one TCR beta chain sequence and its context. Its antigen remains unknown. This record comes from a study of T cell responses to AZD1222 COVID-19 vaccine. Between the trimmed V and J ends, which lost 3 bases and 2 bases, there was a span of 16 bases. Germline V gene lookup returns CDR1 MNHNS and CDR2 SASEGT. CDR3 size: 16 residues. The study's findings and limits: Epitopes outside B.1.351 and B.1.1.7 mutated regions reportedly drew nearly half of spike TCRs.

Libraries were prepared by immunoSEQ multiplex PCR; TCRdb keeps only in-frame clonotypes and omits some of them. This sample yields about 180,000 clones, of which approximately 94% are seen a single time; approximately 1.5% belongs to the top ten. The sequencing used peripheral blood, collected 28 days after the second AZD1222 dose. The V gene is TRBV6-1, the J gene TRBJ1-1, with D maybe TRBD1 (6 bases). The sequence was collected from an adult who received the AZD1222 COVID-19 vaccine. The CDR3 here is CASSEMGHRGNTEAFF. Written as DNA, the CDR3 is TGTGCCAGCAGTGAGATGGGACATCGGGGCAACACTGAAGCTTTCTTT.